Listed below are T cell receptor beta chains from one sample, sequenced in a study of OX40 agonist ivuxolimab in advanced cancers. The method was immunoSEQ multiplex PCR; TCRdb's version includes in-frame clones alone and lacks a portion of them. The repertoire holds fewer than 90,000 clones, with around nine tenths as singletons. The specimen comprised CD4+ or CD8+ T cells sorted from blood, sampled in a trial of the OX40 agonist ivuxolimab. These receptors were collected from an adult with an advanced solid tumor such as melanoma, head and neck, liver or kidney cancer. Both conserved end residues are part of each CDR3.

V: TRBV2
CDR3: CASLGGNEKLFF

V: TRBV5-1
CDR3: CASSLEGQGVYGYTF

V: TRBV15
CDR3: CATSREGGGYEQYF

V: TRBV7-2
CDR3: CASNQRGTGGRDEQFF

V: TRBV5-4
CDR3: CASSREASGYQETQYF

V: TRBV4-1
CDR3: CASSQDTSNYGYTF

V: TRBV30
CDR3: CAWSVRGAVTGELFF

V: TRBV27
CDR3: CASSAIYRVRDEKLFF

V: TRBV9
CDR3: CASSPIAGGGYNEQFF

V: TRBV5-1
CDR3: CASSLDGPRGDYEQYF

V: TRBV5-1
CDR3: CASSLGDGVSSYEQYF

V: TRBV14
CDR3: CASSQEAGSDF

V: TRBV5-5
CDR3: CASSLLSTSGAGELFF

V: TRBV29-1
CDR3: CSVAQGLDQPQHF

V: TRBV5-1
CDR3: CASSVRVDTQYF

V: TRBV19
CDR3: CASNDPRSGNTIYF

V: TRBV19
CDR3: CASRDRGQGSNQPQHF

V: TRBV2
CDR3: CASSDSRAEKLFF

V: TRBV7-9
CDR3: CASSEYQETQYF

V: TRBV19
CDR3: CASSLLHRGWGTQYF

V: TRBV5-1
CDR3: CASSDRTGRGGELFF

V: TRBV9
CDR3: CASSETSGGGVPEAFF

V: TRBV2
CDR3: CASSELGQGENYNEQFF

V: TRBV9
CDR3: CASSPDGDRRVGYTF

V: TRBV5-6
CDR3: CASSSPIPQGDYGYTF

V: TRBV19
CDR3: CASALISGYEAFF

V: TRBV6-1
CDR3: CASSVDRGLSPLHF

V: TRBV19
CDR3: CASSIEVQRNEQFF

V: TRBV19
CDR3: CASRISGGGNEQFF

V: TRBV5-1
CDR3: CASSLDGWEQYF

V: TRBV7-8
CDR3: CASSLGIAGEDTQYF

V: TRBV5-6
CDR3: CASSPAGELGDEQYF

V: TRBV10-3
CDR3: CAISRDYLRETQYF

V: TRBV5-4
CDR3: CASSLGGAADTQYF

V: TRBV5-1
CDR3: CASSLSVGSNQPQHF

V: TRBV7-9
CDR3: CASSLHQGETQYF

V: TRBV19
CDR3: CASSMAGSEKLFF

V: TRBV9
CDR3: CASSVALLAGGNEQFF

V: TRBV6-1
CDR3: CASRRAGGGETQYF

V: TRBV11-3
CDR3: CASSLAQGTQYF

V: TRBV18
CDR3: CASSTPRKGLALGETQYF

V: TRBV6-5
CDR3: CASCLDSVNTEAFF

V: TRBV6-1
CDR3: CASTLGGQSYGYTF

V: TRBV5-1
CDR3: CASSLRSGTGSGELFF

V: TRBV5-1
CDR3: CASSLEGQVDSPLHF

V: TRBV5-8
CDR3: CASSLNPVDRGNEKLFF

V: TRBV4-3
CDR3: CASSQERGGGEQYF

V: TRBV18
CDR3: CASSPGVAGTEAFF

V: TRBV7-9
CDR3: CASSPLQRRTTYEQYF

V: TRBV11-2
CDR3: CASSSRLGRTDTQYF